The 20 T cell receptor beta chains reported below all come from one sample, sequenced in a study of read filtering for tumor transcriptome and immune sequencing. This library used about 360 ng RNA and molecular barcoded adaptors spanning alpha/delta and beta/gamma chains. TCRdb re-called the reads through MiXCR, storing one row per CDR3 protein. This sample yields around 48,000 distinct CDR3 sequences, of which around 19% are seen a single time; 15% belongs to the top ten. Specimen: a population of CD138-negative cells sorted from bone marrow. The source is a donor older than 35 with multiple myeloma.

This chain links TRBV7-9 with TRBJ2-1; D is possibly TRBD2 (6 bases). This CDR3 is built from 19 residues. Per the germline V gene, CDR1 is SEHNR and CDR2 is FQNEAQ (reference sequence). V was shortened by 2 bases and J by 1 base, with 21 bases between the two germline ends. The DNA of the CDR3 is TGTGCCAGCAGCTTAAGTTCCTATTTCGCGGGGCAGTCCTACAATGAGCAGTTCTTC. It codes for CASSLSSYFAGQSYNEQFF.

As for this clonotype: This likely traces to a read error, being one base from a far larger clone. The chain uses TRBV12-3 or TRBV12-4 and TRBJ2-6; TRBD1 matches 10 bases. The CDR3 length is 18 residues. The V segment lost 2 bases and the J segment 1 base; nucleotides outside the gene matches: 5. CDR3 in amino acids: CASSLSQGQGSGANVLTF. CDR3 nucleotides: TGTGCCAGCAGTTTAAGTCAGGGACAGGGGTCTGGGGCCAACGTCCTGACTTTC.

In its sample, this clonotype was seen many times. CDR3 amino acids: CASRGTEEKLFF. The CDR3, as DNA: TGTGCCAGCAGAGGTACAGAGGAAAAACTGTTTTTT. V usage is TRBV2 and J usage is TRBJ1-4; no reliable D call. CDR3 length: 12 residues. From germline, CDR1 is SNHLY and CDR2 FYNNEI. V was trimmed by 6 bases and J by 8 bases, leaving 10 bases between them.

This clonotype was detected many times. J is TRBJ1-1 and V is TRBV5-6, with D tentatively TRBD1 (5 bases). The CDR3 runs 15 residues. V lost 0 bases and J lost 4, with 13 bases in between. Germline V CDR1 and CDR2: SGHDT, YYEEEE. Written as DNA, the CDR3 is TGTGCCAGCAGCTTGGGAGGGACGCCTCTCACTGAAGCTTTCTTT. Residues: CASSLGGTPLTEAFF.

This clonotype was counted between two and nine times. This chain links TRBV6-2 or TRBV6-3 with TRBJ1-5, with 8 positions matching TRBD1. V shed 6 bases and J 16 bases; nucleotides not matched to a gene: 14. Germline V gives CDR1 MNHEY, CDR2 SVGEGT. The CDR3 spans 13 residues. CDR3 residues: CASSTDGQGGKHF. DNA of the CDR3: TGTGCCAGCAGCACCGATGGACAGGGAGGTAAACATTTT.

The chain has TRBV5-4 and TRBJ2-1, with no clear D. The V gene's germline CDR1 is SGHNT and CDR2 YYREEE (reference sequence). Trimming took off 0 bases at V and 5 bases at J, with 12 bases between the two ends. The CDR3 totals 15 residues. CDR3 region: CASSLAKPLNNEQFF. CDR3 bases: TGTGCCAGCAGCTTGGCCAAACCCTTGAACAATGAGCAGTTCTTC.

At least ten counts were recorded for this clonotype. This chain links TRBV29-1 with TRBJ2-5; D may correspond to TRBD1 or TRBD2 (6 bases each). The CDR3 is made up of 11 amino acids. Germline lookup yields CDR1 SQVTM and CDR2 ANQGSEA. V lost 7 bases and J 5 bases, leaving 11 bases between the germline ends. Here the CDR3 reads CSGGAGETQYF. As DNA, the CDR3 is TGCAGCGGGGGGGCAGGGGAGACCCAGTACTTC. The whole variable domain, remainder taken from reference TRBV29-1 and TRBJ2-5, is SAVISQKPSRDICQRGTSLTIQCQVDSQVTMMFWYRQQPGQSLTLIATANQGSEATYESGFVIDKFPISRPNLTFSTLTVSNMSPEDSSIYLCSGGAGETQYFGPGTRLLVL.

The CDR3 sequence: CSARVGTSGAYNEQFF. The CDR3 nucleotides read TGCAGTGCTAGAGTCGGGACTAGCGGAGCCTACAATGAGCAGTTCTTC. The chain uses TRBV20-1 and TRBJ2-1; the match to TRBD2 covers 11 bases. Trimming removed 1 base from V and 2 bases from J; junction bases left unmatched: 4. The CDR3 sequence is 16 residues long. Germline V lookup: CDR1 DFQATT, CDR2 SNEGSKA (reference sequence).

Note on this clonotype: Being one base from a much bigger clone, this may be a read error. The V call is TRBV7-9, the J call TRBJ2-7, with D possibly TRBD1 on 6 matching bases. The germline V gene encodes CDR1 SEHNR and CDR2 FQNEAQ (reference sequence). The ends were cut back, 5 bases at V and 2 bases at J, with 16 bases in the middle. The CDR3 has 15 amino acids. Here the CDR3 DNA reads TGTGCCAGCAGCCCAGTAGGGGGACAACCCTACGAGCAGTACTTC. Amino acids: CASSPVGGQPYEQYF.

This clonotype was detected only a few times. The chain couples TRBV7-9 to TRBJ1-2; 9 nucleotides match TRBD1. The CDR3 runs 13 residues. The germline gives CDR1 SEHNR, CDR2 FQNEAQ (reference sequence). Germline trimming cut 6 bases from V and 6 bases from J; bases unmatched to any gene: 5. The CDR3 reads CASSSRDRDGYTF. Here the CDR3 DNA reads TGTGCCAGCAGTTCCCGGGACAGGGATGGCTACACCTTC.

This clonotype was found many times. This rearrangement joins TRBV20-1 to TRBJ2-7; maybe TRBD2 (6 bases). The CDR3 runs to 14 residues. V was cut by 5 bases and J by 6 bases, with 20 bases left in between. Germline V CDR1 and CDR2: DFQATT, SNEGSKA (reference sequence). CDR3 nucleotides: TGCAGTGCTTACCAGCGATCCGCCGGGGGCGAGCAGTACTTC. This sequence encodes CSAYQRSAGGEQYF.

A word on this clonotype: A far larger clone is just one base off, so this is likely a read error. The conserved final phenylalanine or tryptophan is absent from the CDR3, which likely points to a read error. This chain uses TRBV7-2 with TRBJ2-1, with unresolved D. The germline V gene encodes CDR1 SGHTA and CDR2 FQGNSA. There are 12 residues in the CDR3. V lost 6 bases and J lost 1, with 4 bases in between. This CDR3 reads CASSPSYNEQFS. CDR3 DNA sequence: TGTGCCAGCAGTCCTTCCTACAATGAGCAGTTCTCC.

This clonotype was seen ten or more times. The chain uses TRBV5-1 and TRBJ1-1; D may be TRBD1 (5 bases). Germline assignment: CDR1 SGHRS and CDR2 YFSETQ. Deletions cut 0 bases from V and 8 bases from J, with 11 bases between. The length of the CDR3 is 13 residues. DNA for the CDR3: TGCGCCAGCAGCTTGGGCGAGGGACTAGAAGCTTTCTTT. Protein sequence: CASSLGEGLEAFF.

For this clonotype: This sequence may be a read error, since a much larger clone differs from it by one base. This rearrangement joins TRBV7-2 to TRBJ2-7; D ambiguous. Germline CDR1 reads SGHTA; CDR2 reads FQGNSA. The CDR3 length is 13 residues. CDR3 sequence: CASGLGPSREQYF. The CDR3 DNA follows: TGTGCCAGCGGCTTAGGGCCCAGTCGCGAGCAGTACTTC.

This clonotype was counted ten times or more. The chain's CDR3 is CASSSTGYEQYF. DNA of the CDR3: TGCGCCAGCAGCTCGACAGGGTACGAGCAGTACTTC. The V call is TRBV5-1, the J call TRBJ2-7, with 7 bases identical to TRBD1. Germline V gene data show CDR1 as SGHRS and CDR2 as YFSETQ. CDR3 length equals 12 residues. V lost 3 bases to trimming and J lost 4 bases; unmatched junction nucleotides: 1.

This clonotype came up a few times. This chain links TRBV7-2 with TRBJ1-2; 9 positions match TRBD1. J gave up 6 bases and V 5 bases, and 10 bases lay outside the gene matches. The CDR3 contains 15 residues. Germline V gene lookup returns CDR1 SGHTA and CDR2 FQGNSA. CDR3 sequence reads: CASSLFRQGVHGYTF. The CDR3 DNA reads as TGTGCCAGCAGCCTTTTCCGACAGGGGGTACATGGCTACACCTTC.

Of note for this clonotype: This sequence may be a read error, since a much larger clone differs from it by one base. This chain links TRBV5-1 with TRBJ1-1; tentative D call: TRBD1 (5 bases). Trimming pared 2 bases from V and 3 bases from J, leaving 17 bases between. CDR3 length equals 16 residues. The germline V gene has CDR1 SGHRS and CDR2 YFSETQ. Here the CDR3 reads CASSLPGLGVHTEAFF. The CDR3 DNA sequence: TGCGCCAGCAGCTTACCGGGACTGGGCGTCCACACTGAAGCTTTCTTT.

This clonotype has a count of ten or more. The chain links TRBV3-1 to TRBJ2-2, with 14 bases matching TRBD2. Trimming removed 7 bases from V and 7 bases from J; junction bases left unmatched: 5. The length of the CDR3 is 15 residues. CDR1 and CDR2 from the germline V gene are LGHDT and YNNKEL (reference sequence). The CDR3 here is CASKRLAGGFGELFF. Here the CDR3 DNA reads TGTGCCAGCAAGCGACTAGCGGGAGGGTTCGGGGAGCTGTTTTTT.

The sample holds many counts of this clonotype. The rearrangement links TRBV29-1 to TRBJ1-2; tentatively, D is TRBD1 (6 bases). V gave up 7 bases and J gave up 3 bases, with 15 bases separating them. From germline, CDR1 is SQVTM and CDR2 ANQGSEA. The CDR3 is made up of 13 amino acids. This chain's CDR3 is CSAPAGADYGYTF. CDR3 DNA: TGCAGCGCCCCGGCGGGGGCGGACTATGGCTACACCTTC.

The gene calls are TRBV5-1 and TRBJ2-6, with 7 bases matching TRBD1. Germline V gene data show CDR1 as SGHRS and CDR2 as YFSETQ. The trim removed 3 bases at V and 3 bases at J, leaving 9 bases unmatched. The length of the CDR3 is 17 residues. CDR3 sequence (DNA): TGCGCCAGCAGCTACAGGGGTGAGGGCTATGGGGCCAACGTCCTGACTTTC. Its protein product is CASSYRGEGYGANVLTF.